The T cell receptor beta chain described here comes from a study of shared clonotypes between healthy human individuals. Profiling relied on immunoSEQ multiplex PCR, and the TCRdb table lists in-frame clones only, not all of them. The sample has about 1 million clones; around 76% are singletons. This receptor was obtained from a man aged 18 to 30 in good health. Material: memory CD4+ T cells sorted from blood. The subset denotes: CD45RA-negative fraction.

CDR3 DNA sequence: TGTGCCAGCAGCTTAGACTGGAGCTCCTACGAGCAGTACTTC. Its translation is CASSLDWSSYEQYF. The V and J genes are TRBV11-2 and TRBJ2-7; no reliable D call. Germline-derived CDR1 and CDR2 are SGHAT and FQNNGV. The CDR3 spans 14 residues. With 0 bases removed from V and 0 bases from J, the gap between germline ends came to 6 bases.